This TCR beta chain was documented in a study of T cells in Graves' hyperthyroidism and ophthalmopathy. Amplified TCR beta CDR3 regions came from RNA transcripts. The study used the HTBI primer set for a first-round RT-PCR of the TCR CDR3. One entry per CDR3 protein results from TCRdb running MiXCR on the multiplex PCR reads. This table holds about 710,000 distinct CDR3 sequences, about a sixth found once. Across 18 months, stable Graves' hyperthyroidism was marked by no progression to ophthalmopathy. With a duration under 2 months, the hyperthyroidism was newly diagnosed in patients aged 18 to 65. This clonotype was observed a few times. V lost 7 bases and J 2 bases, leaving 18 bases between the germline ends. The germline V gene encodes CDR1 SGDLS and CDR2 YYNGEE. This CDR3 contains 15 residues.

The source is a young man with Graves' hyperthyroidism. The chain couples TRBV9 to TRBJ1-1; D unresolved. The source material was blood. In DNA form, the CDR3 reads TGTGCCAGCTCGAGGGAGGGCTCTGTAAACACTGAAGCTTTCTTT. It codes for CASSREGSVNTEAFF.